This T cell receptor (beta chain) derives from a study of shared clonotypes between healthy human individuals. Study results and caveats: Enrolling few donors narrowed the genetic and exposure-history diversity that was represented. Relative to their counterparts shared across all four donors, non-shared clonotypes exhibited diminished generation probabilities.

Each replicate PCR on the sorted subsets used roughly 200 ng DNA (roughly 32,000 T cell genomes). Profiled with immunoSEQ multiplex PCR; TCRdb holds only in-frame clones, not every one. There are roughly 2,300,000 clones in the sample; under 95% occur only once, and roughly 0.34% lies in the top ten. A word on this clone: Antigen: not known.

Germline V gene lookup returns CDR1 KGHSH and CDR2 LQKENI. CDR3 length equals 17 residues. Unmatched junction bases numbered 4, after V lost 3 bases and J lost 1 base. The gene calls are TRBV18 and TRBJ2-6; 9 nucleotides line up with TRBD1. This receptor was taken from a man between 18 and 29 years old in good health. Some clones in this sample may be carry-over from other donors' samples. The sequenced sample consisted of naive CD4+ T cells from PBMCs. The subset is: CD45RA+ positively selected. Here the CDR3 reads CASSPGQGFSGANVLTF. In nucleotides, the CDR3 is TGTGCCAGCTCACCCGGACAGGGGTTTTCTGGGGCCAACGTCCTGACTTTC.